These 27 T cell receptor beta chains originate from one sample sequenced in a study of T-cell reconstitution after alpha-beta-depleted transplantation in children. Using unique molecular identifiers, the investigators prepared the TCRbeta library. TCRdb independently ran MiXCR on the PCR reads; one entry per CDR3 protein. Among roughly 570,000 distinct CDR3 sequences, roughly 30% were seen once, and the ten largest hold under 45%. Sample: PBMCs, taken before TCRalphabeta/CD19-depleted stem cell transplant. The source is a boy under three years old with Wiskott-Aldrich syndrome, due to receive a stem cell transplant.

This clonotype was detected only a few times. V and J are TRBV9 and TRBJ1-1; D is unresolved. The CDR3 has 14 amino acids. Trimming pared 3 bases from V and 3 bases from J, leaving 12 bases between. The germline gives CDR1 SGDLS, CDR2 YYNGEE. The CDR3 spells CASSAGPQYTEAFF. CDR3 in DNA: TGTGCCAGCAGCGCGGGCCCGCAGTACACTGAAGCTTTCTTT.

The V and J genes are TRBV5-1 and TRBJ2-1, with TRBD2 matching 7 bases. After removal of 0 bases from V and 4 bases from J, the junction contained 10 bases not matched to a gene. The CDR3 is made up of 17 amino acids. The V gene's germline CDR1 is SGHRS and CDR2 YFSETQ. The CDR3: CASSLGVGREPYNEQFF. The CDR3 nucleotides are TGCGCCAGCAGCTTGGGGGTCGGGCGGGAGCCATACAATGAGCAGTTCTTC. Full variable domain (remainder filled in from reference TRBV5-1 and TRBJ2-1): KAGVTQTPRYLIKTRGQQVTLSCSPISGHRSVSWYQQTPGQGLQFLFEYFSETQRNKGNFPGRFSGRQFSNSRSEMNVSTLELGDSALYLCASSLGVGREPYNEQFFGPGTRLTVL.

CDR3 DNA: TGTGCCAGCAGTGATGTAAGGGGTCGCGACAATGAGCAGTTCTTC. This translates into CASSDVRGRDNEQFF. The chain couples TRBV25-1 to TRBJ2-1; possibly TRBD1 for D (5 bases). CDR3 size: 15 residues. Looked up from germline, CDR1 is MGHDK and CDR2 is SYGVNS. Trimming left V 3 bases short and J 5 bases short, with 14 bases between.

This sequence joins TRBV7-3 and TRBJ2-7; no definite D call. Germline-derived CDR1 and CDR2 are SGHTA and FQGTGA. The germline V and J ends were trimmed by 5 bases and 2 bases, with 16 bases remaining between them. This CDR3 has 15 residues. As DNA, the CDR3 is TGTGCCAGCAGCCCAGGTACTGGAACGGCCTACGAGCAGTACTTC. This translates into CASSPGTGTAYEQYF.

This chain joins TRBV20-1 and TRBJ2-3; TRBD1 matches 7 bases. CDR3 length: 15 amino acids. J gave up 1 base and V 0 bases, and 4 bases lay outside the gene matches. Germline V lookup: CDR1 DFQATT, CDR2 SNEGSKA (reference sequence). CDR3 in DNA: TGCAGTGCTAGAGATCCCGGGACAGGCACAGATACGCAGTATTTT. Its protein is CSARDPGTGTDTQYF.

This clonotype was counted a few times. V gene TRBV4-1 combines with J gene TRBJ2-3; 7 bases are a match to TRBD1. Germline CDR1 is MGHRA and CDR2 is YSYEKL. This CDR3 comprises 16 residues. Trimming took 4 bases from V and 2 from J; bases not matched to a gene: 9. In nucleotides, the CDR3 is TGCGCCAGCAGCCGGGGACAGCTCGTTTACACAGATACGCAGTATTTT. It encodes CASSRGQLVYTDTQYF.

The V gene is TRBV5-1, the J gene TRBJ1-1; D perhaps matches TRBD1 (6 bases). Trimming pared 2 bases from V and 8 bases from J, leaving 16 bases between. CDR3 size: 14 residues. Germline V gives CDR1 SGHRS, CDR2 YFSETQ. CDR3 amino acids: CASSLYREGGEAFF. The CDR3 DNA is TGCGCCAGCAGCTTATACAGGGAAGGTGGCGAAGCTTTCTTT.

The gene calls are TRBV10-3 and TRBJ2-5, with 10 nucleotides matching TRBD1. CDR3 size: 15 residues. After removal of 8 bases from V and 5 bases from J, the junction contained 11 bases not matched to a gene. In germline, CDR1 is ENHRY, CDR2 SYGVKD. CDR3 sequence reads: CAIRRDRGLGETQYF. Written as DNA, the CDR3 is TGTGCCATCCGCCGGGACAGGGGATTGGGGGAGACCCAGTACTTC.

The V gene is TRBV4-1, the J gene TRBJ2-1; no clear D gene. Germline-derived CDR1 and CDR2 are MGHRA and YSYEKL. Trimming left V 2 bases short and J 10 bases short, with 9 bases between. The CDR3 length is 12 residues. DNA for the CDR3: TGCGCCAGCAGCCAATGGGAAACGGAGCAGTTCTTC. Encoded protein: CASSQWETEQFF.

The J gene is TRBJ1-2, the V gene TRBV7-9; D is unresolved. The CDR3 is made up of 13 amino acids. V was pared by 5 bases and J by 7 bases, with 14 bases between. Looked up from germline, CDR1 is SEHNR and CDR2 is FQNEAQ (reference sequence). The CDR3 sequence is CASSPQSASGYTF. CDR3 sequence (DNA): TGTGCCAGCAGCCCACAATCGGCTAGTGGCTACACCTTC.

The chain joins TRBV18 to TRBJ1-4, with 7 bases that match TRBD1. The CDR3 has 15 residues. Looked up from germline, CDR1 is KGHSH and CDR2 is LQKENI. After removal of 6 bases from V and 7 bases from J, the junction contained 11 bases not matched to a gene. CDR3 DNA: TGTGCCAGCTCTCAAAAAGGACAGGCGGGTGAAAAACTGTTTTTT. As protein: CASSQKGQAGEKLFF. Full variable domain (missing parts from reference TRBV18 and TRBJ1-4): NAGVMQNPRHLVRRRGQEARLRCSPMKGHSHVYWYRQLPEEGLKFMVYLQKENIIDESGMPKERFSAEFPKEGPSILRIQQVVRGDSAAYFCASSQKGQAGEKLFFGSGTQLSVL.

The chain has TRBV14 and TRBJ2-7; 9 nucleotides agree with TRBD2. This CDR3 is 17 amino acids long. Germline loops: CDR1 SGHDN, CDR2 FVKESK. J was trimmed by 3 bases and V by 0 bases; bases with no gene match: 9. CDR3 loop: CASSQDAEREAIYEQYF. The CDR3 nucleotides are TGTGCCAGCAGCCAAGATGCGGAGCGGGAGGCTATCTACGAGCAGTACTTC.

The table lists this clonotype with a few counts. J is TRBJ2-1 and V is TRBV11-3, with unresolved D. The CDR3 contains 14 residues. CDR1 is SGHNT and CDR2 is YENEEA in the germline V gene. V gave up 5 bases and J gave up 5 bases, with 13 bases separating them. CDR3 residues: CASSPPDKDNEQFF. Written as DNA, the CDR3 is TGTGCCAGCAGCCCACCAGACAAGGACAATGAGCAGTTCTTC.

This clonotype came up a few times. This rearrangement joins TRBV29-1 to TRBJ2-3; D unclear. This CDR3 has 11 residues. CDR1 is SQVTM and CDR2 is ANQGSEA in the germline V gene. Trimming stripped 6 bases from V and 2 bases from J, with 6 bases between. The CDR3 loop reads CSVFTTDTQYF. CDR3 DNA sequence: TGCAGCGTCTTCACCACAGATACGCAGTATTTT.

The chain links TRBV20-1 to TRBJ2-1, with TRBD2 identical over 9 bases. J gave up 1 base and V 5 bases, and 3 bases lay outside the gene matches. CDR3 size: 14 residues. In germline, CDR1 is DFQATT, CDR2 SNEGSKA (reference sequence). The CDR3 loop reads CSALSGGSYNEQFF. Here the CDR3 DNA reads TGCAGTGCTCTTAGCGGGGGTTCCTACAATGAGCAGTTCTTC.

V usage is TRBV27 and J usage is TRBJ2-2, with D possibly matching TRBD1 (6 bases). The germline gives CDR1 MNHEY, CDR2 SMNVEV (reference sequence). V shed 7 bases and J shed 0 bases, with 24 bases lying between them. This CDR3 comprises 19 residues. DNA of the CDR3: TGTGCCAGCATCCCGCGTGGGGGCCCTATTCCCTCGAACACCGGGGAGCTGTTTTTT. It is translated as CASIPRGGPIPSNTGELFF.

In nucleotides, the CDR3 is TGCAGTGCTAGAGATTGGGAGGGAATCACTGAAGCTTTCTTT. Translating gives CSARDWEGITEAFF. The J gene is TRBJ1-1, the V gene TRBV20-1; D call uncertain. The germline V and J ends were trimmed by 0 bases and 4 bases, with 12 bases remaining between them. The germline V gene encodes CDR1 DFQATT and CDR2 SNEGSKA (reference sequence). CDR3 length equals 14 residues.

This clonotype was seen only a few times. This sequence joins TRBV5-1 and TRBJ2-5, with 8 bases identical to TRBD2. Losses at the gene ends were 3 bases for V and 4 bases for J; bases not matched to a gene: 14. From germline, CDR1 is SGHRS and CDR2 YFSETQ. This CDR3 has 17 amino acids. The CDR3: CASSSTRPGLVVETQYF. CDR3 DNA sequence: TGCGCCAGCAGCTCGACACGGCCGGGACTAGTTGTAGAGACCCAGTACTTC. The variable domain in full, with the rest retrieved from reference TRBV5-1 and TRBJ2-5, is KAGVTQTPRYLIKTRGQQVTLSCSPISGHRSVSWYQQTPGQGLQFLFEYFSETQRNKGNFPGRFSGRQFSNSRSEMNVSTLELGDSALYLCASSSTRPGLVVETQYFGPGTRLLVL.

V gene TRBV29-1 combines with J gene TRBJ2-7, with 8 bases identical to TRBD1. The J segment lost 3 bases and the V segment lost 6 bases, leaving 10 bases of the junction unmatched. The length of the CDR3 is 14 residues. The germline gives CDR1 SQVTM, CDR2 ANQGSEA. The CDR3 spells CSVGGTGHLYEQYF. Written as DNA, the CDR3 is TGCAGCGTCGGCGGGACAGGACACCTCTACGAGCAGTACTTC.

A few counts support this clonotype. The V and J genes are TRBV29-1 and TRBJ1-1, with 8 bases that match TRBD1. The germline V gene encodes CDR1 SQVTM and CDR2 ANQGSEA. CDR3 size: 14 residues. With V trimmed by 7 bases and J by 0 bases, 7 bases remained unmatched. CDR3 coding DNA: TGCAGCGCCACCAGGGGGCGGATGAACACTGAAGCTTTCTTT. Protein: CSATRGRMNTEAFF.

V is TRBV6-1 and J is TRBJ1-5; tentative D call: TRBD1 (5 bases). V lost 6 bases to trimming and J lost 0 bases, with 12 bases between them. The germline V gene encodes CDR1 MNHNS and CDR2 SASEGT. The CDR3 is 15 residues long. CDR3 DNA sequence: TGTGCCAGCAGCCGACAGTCTTATAGCAATCAGCCCCAGCATTTT. It specifies CASSRQSYSNQPQHF.

The gene calls are TRBV5-1 and TRBJ2-7, with 8 bases aligning to TRBD2. The CDR3 length is 15 residues. Trimming took 0 bases from V and 6 from J; bases not matched to a gene: 8. CDR1 and CDR2 (germline): SGHRS, YFSETQ. The CDR3 loop reads CASSLVGRAIREQYF. CDR3 in DNA: TGCGCCAGCAGCTTGGTCGGGAGGGCCATACGCGAGCAGTACTTC.

This clonotype has just a few counts. V gene TRBV7-2 combines with J gene TRBJ2-7; D is possibly TRBD1 (7 bases). The CDR3 loop spans 16 amino acids. CDR1 is SGHTA, CDR2 FQGNSA, per germline. Trimming removed 0 bases from V and 1 base from J, with 13 bases in between. The CDR3 region is CASSLASAGQSYEQYF. The CDR3 DNA is TGTGCCAGCAGCTTAGCCTCGGCGGGACAGTCCTACGAGCAGTACTTC.

This clonotype has only a few counts. J is TRBJ1-1 and V is TRBV29-1; D gene unclear. The CDR3 is 13 amino acids. Germline V gene data show CDR1 as SQVTM and CDR2 as ANQGSEA. The V gene lost 4 bases and the J gene lost 1 base, with 10 bases spanning the gap. CDR3 nucleotides: TGCAGCGTTGTGTCGCAGCCGAACACTGAAGCTTTCTTT. Its protein is CSVVSQPNTEAFF. The whole variable domain, filled in from reference TRBV29-1 and TRBJ1-1, reads SAVISQKPSRDICQRGTSLTIQCQVDSQVTMMFWYRQQPGQSLTLIATANQGSEATYESGFVIDKFPISRPNLTFSTLTVSNMSPEDSSIYLCSVVSQPNTEAFFGQGTRLTVV.

The chain combines TRBV2 with TRBJ2-3, with 12 bases that match TRBD2. The CDR3 is made up of 16 amino acids. CDR1 and CDR2 from the germline V gene are SNHLY and FYNNEI. Trimming cost V 6 bases and J 2 bases; bases outside gene matches: 6. CDR3 sequence (DNA): TGTGCCAGCAGGGAACTAGCGGGAGGTTTCACAGATACGCAGTATTTT. It is translated as CASRELAGGFTDTQYF.

This chain uses TRBV28 with TRBJ1-1; D remains ambiguous. Germline CDR1 and CDR2: MDHEN and SYDVKM. Trimming stripped 5 bases from V and 3 bases from J, with 19 bases between. This CDR3 is built from 16 residues. The CDR3 loop is CASSPHRGWQDTEAFF. CDR3 coding DNA: TGTGCCAGCAGTCCCCATCGAGGATGGCAAGACACTGAAGCTTTCTTT.

The J gene is TRBJ2-1, the V gene TRBV12-3 or TRBV12-4; the D gene is possibly TRBD1 (6 bases). CDR3 size: 15 residues. Trimming took 5 bases from V and 0 from J, leaving 11 bases between them. CDR3: CASSPQGSSYNEQFF. CDR3 nucleotides: TGTGCCAGCAGTCCCCAGGGGAGCTCCTACAATGAGCAGTTCTTC.